Each of the 12 T cell receptor beta chains below was sequenced from the same sample in a study of radiation and T cells in renal cell carcinoma. The table came from immunoSEQ multiplex PCR; TCRdb's copy has only in-frame clones and leaves some out. The table records 150,000 to 200,000 clones, around 89% of them present only once. Stated time point: blood 4 weeks post-SBRT, at nephrectomy. Treatment: 15 Gy SBRT to primary tumor, nephrectomy 4 weeks later. Material: blood, obtained from a patient whose treatment included radiotherapy and nephrectomy. The receptors were gathered from a woman aged 50 to 60 with renal cell carcinoma.

V usage is TRBV19 and J usage is TRBJ2-3; possible D gene TRBD2, 6 bases. The germline gives CDR1 LNHDA, CDR2 SQIVND (reference sequence). V dropped 4 bases and J dropped 3 bases, with 11 bases sitting between them. This CDR3 is built from 14 residues. The chain's CDR3 is CASSTYRGTDTQYF. The CDR3 coding sequence is TGTGCCAGTAGTACCTACCGGGGGACAGATACGCAGTATTTT.

CDR3 coding DNA: TGCGCCAGCAGCTTGGCCACAGGTGACACCGGGGAGCTGTTTTTT. Protein sequence: CASSLATGDTGELFF. This chain joins TRBV5-1 and TRBJ2-2; tentative D call: TRBD1 (5 bases). This CDR3 is 15 amino acids long. V lost 0 bases and J lost 3, with 9 bases in between. Germline CDR1 SGHRS, CDR2 YFSETQ. Together with reference TRBV5-1 and TRBJ2-2, the CDR3 gives the full variable domain: KAGVTQTPRYLIKTRGQQVTLSCSPISGHRSVSWYQQTPGQGLQFLFEYFSETQRNKGNFPGRFSGRQFSNSRSEMNVSTLELGDSALYLCASSLATGDTGELFFGEGSRLTVL.

This rearrangement joins TRBV16 to TRBJ1-1, with no clear D. Germline V gene sequence: CDR1 KGHSY, CDR2 FQNENV. V was shortened by 4 bases and J by 0 bases, with 6 bases between the two germline ends. CDR3 length: 13 residues. For the CDR3, the DNA is TGTGCCAGCAGCCTACACCTGAACACTGAAGCTTTCTTT. Translated, it gives CASSLHLNTEAFF.

The chain is built from TRBV14 and TRBJ2-2; no definite D call. Germline CDR1 reads SGHDN; CDR2 reads FVKESK. V was shortened by 0 bases and J by 5 bases, with 7 bases between the two germline ends. The CDR3 spans 14 residues. The CDR3 nucleotides read TGTGCCAGCAGCCAAGATCGGGCAACCGGGGAGCTGTTTTTT. It translates to CASSQDRATGELFF.

The V call is TRBV6-1, the J call TRBJ1-4; 7 bases are a match to TRBD1. CDR1 and CDR2 (germline): MNHNS, SASEGT. After removal of 4 bases from V and 0 bases from J, the junction contained 8 bases not matched to a gene. The CDR3 consists of 17 residues. CDR3 coding DNA: TGTGCCAGCAGTGTACTCTCAGGGGGGGCAACTAATGAAAAACTGTTTTTT. This encodes CASSVLSGGATNEKLFF.

The chain links TRBV10-2 to TRBJ1-1; D unclear. This CDR3 has 14 residues. Between the trimmed V and J ends, which lost 7 bases and 2 bases, there was a span of 14 bases. Per the germline V gene, CDR1 is WSHSY and CDR2 is SAAADI. The CDR3 protein is CASIEGASNTEAFF. The CDR3 bases are TGCGCCAGCATAGAGGGAGCTAGTAACACTGAAGCTTTCTTT.

The rearrangement links TRBV7-9 to TRBJ2-1; 9 nucleotides align to TRBD2. The V gene end was trimmed by 3 bases and the J gene end by 0 bases; junction bases not matched to a gene: 3. CDR3 length: 16 amino acids. The germline gives CDR1 SEHNR, CDR2 FQNEAQ (reference sequence). The CDR3 here is CASSLSSGDSYNEQFF. The CDR3 DNA reads TGTGCCAGCAGCTTGTCTAGCGGGGACTCCTACAATGAGCAGTTCTTC.

This clone was seen a single time. This chain links TRBV6-5 with TRBJ2-5; perhaps TRBD1 as D (5 bases). Germline assignment: CDR1 MNHEY and CDR2 SVGAGI. Trimming shortened V by 7 bases and J by 4 bases, and 13 bases separated the two germline ends. The CDR3 sequence is 13 residues long. Here the CDR3 reads CASTLPDRETQYF. CDR3 bases: TGTGCCAGCACCCTCCCCGACAGAGAGACCCAGTACTTC.

The chain recombines TRBV19 with TRBJ2-1; D is possibly TRBD2 (6 bases). Germline CDR1 is LNHDA and CDR2 is SQIVND (reference sequence). There are 14 residues in the CDR3. V dropped 5 bases and J dropped 6 bases, with 14 bases sitting between them. DNA for the CDR3: TGTGCCAGTAGTTCACCGGGGGACCTCAATGAGCAGTTCTTC. Its protein is CASSSPGDLNEQFF.

This chain connects TRBV6-5 to TRBJ1-2, with D possibly TRBD1 on 5 matching bases. In germline, CDR1 is MNHEY, CDR2 SVGAGI. The CDR3 runs to 14 residues. Trimming pared 0 bases from V and 1 base from J, leaving 6 bases between. The DNA of the CDR3 is TGTGCCAGCAGTTACTCGGGGGGTAACTATGGCTACACCTTC. Its protein is CASSYSGGNYGYTF.

This chain connects TRBV19 to TRBJ2-6; D unclear. Germline V gene lookup returns CDR1 LNHDA and CDR2 SQIVND (reference sequence). CDR3 size: 14 residues. This chain's CDR3 is CLEILPSGANVLTF. CDR3 nucleotide sequence: TGTTTGGAGATCCTGCCCTCTGGGGCCAACGTCCTGACTTTC.

Points on this clone: Additional DNA sequences in this sample encode the identical CDR3. This CDR3 is CASSLQGGQPQHF. The CDR3 region has the DNA TGTGCCAGCAGCTTACAGGGTGGACAGCCCCAGCATTTT. The chain carries TRBV7-2 and TRBJ1-5; tentative D call: TRBD1 (5 bases). Germline-derived CDR1 and CDR2 are SGHTA and FQGNSA. CDR3 size: 13 residues. V was clipped by 2 bases and J by 7 bases, with 9 bases between them.